The text below deals with one T cell receptor (beta chain). This sample is drawn from a study of molecular identifiers for immune sequencing clone quantification. Trimming left V 10 bases short and J 2 bases short, with 18 bases between. The CDR3 extends over 15 amino acids. CDR1 and CDR2 from the germline V gene are PRHDT and FYEKMQ (reference sequence). Previously described methods with listed TCR primers produced the bulk TCR libraries. Via MiXCR, TCRdb re-called the PCR reads, giving one row per CDR3 protein. The sample records more than 85,000 distinct CDR3 sequences, 35% being singletons. Naive CD8 T cells underwent sorting with the CD8+CD4-CCR7+CD45RA+ definition.

Sample: naive CD8+ T cells from blood, with Jurkat cell RNA spiked in. The subset is: FACS-sorted CD8+CD4-CCR7+CD45RA+ naive T cells. The chain combines TRBV13 with TRBJ1-3; tentative D call: TRBD1 (5 bases). The TCR was taken from a human donor in good health. Some libraries in this study had Jurkat cell RNA spiked in. CDR3 amino acids: CATSPVGGAGNTIYF. CDR3 in DNA: TGTGCCACCTCCCCCGTGGGGGGGGCTGGAAACACCATATATTTT.